This T cell receptor beta chain was recorded in a study of molecular identifiers for immune sequencing clone quantification (dated by TCRdb to between 2018 and 2020). At the level of the whole study: For a replicate experiment, RNA from 20,000 or 100,000 naive CD8 T cells was divided into five aliquots, and four of the five aliquots were sequenced. The study was a methods study using CD8 T cells to benchmark molecular-identifier clustering-based TCR repertoire sequencing (MIDCIRS) and TCR RNA copy counting. On the study overall, not on this receptor specifically: Modeling indicated around 2.7 TCR RNA copies recovered per cell, compared with 9.5 to 10 by digital PCR, which implies a capture efficiency of approximately 30%. In CMV-specific effector cells, clones with more than 20 RNA copies contained over 97% of molecules, whereas in naive cells such clones contained under 1% of molecules. Naive libraries contained spiked-in Jurkat TCR RNA (approximately ten copies' worth), which is not part of the donor repertoire. Even against a background of approximately 1 million naive CD8 T cells, spiked-in Jurkat TCR RNA amounting to a single cell's worth was reported to be detectable. When barcode sub-clustering was omitted, TCR diversity was inflated by chimeric consensus sequences, with chimeras reaching as high as 47%. Highly expanded clone sizes could be underestimated if identical TCR molecules share a barcode.

As to this clonotype: Its antigen target is currently unknown. A much larger clone differs from this one at a single base, so this may be a read error.

The library relied on PCR. The sequencer was a NextSeq 500. Preparation of bulk TCR libraries followed a previously described approach, with the TCR primers listed in Table S5. Total RNA was purified with the Qiagen AllPrep DNA/RNA kit. Before any analysis, reads coming from multiple sequencing runs of the same library were combined into one pool. As for the authors' bioinformatics: Reads were retained only if the reads had an exact TCR constant sequence, and the retained reads were trimmed to 150 nt and grouped according to their 12-nt molecular barcodes. Reads inside each barcode group were sub-clustered using a 15% Levenshtein threshold, and a quality-weighted consensus sequence was constructed for each RNA molecule. Non-functional sequences were excluded, and lower-count sequences lying one edit away from another sequence were also excluded. Barcode sub-clusters with fewer than 20% of the maximum read count were removed, based on fitting two negative binomial distributions. Clones were called with MiXCR by TCRdb after fastp trimmed the public reads at Q25, and only in-frame beta chains were retained. Each entry is one CDR3 protein sequence, shown with its most common DNA and genes. For this entry, the V and J calls and clone size follow TCRdb and not the study's own pipeline. A total of more than 550,000 distinct CDR3 sequences appear in this sample, 25% of them only once. Around 0.78% of the sample is in the top ten clones.

CDR1 SGHVS and CDR2 FNYEAQ were looked up in the germline V gene. The CDR3 covers 12 residues, taking in both the cysteine and the phenylalanine. Only the CDR3 part of the read is kept: 36 bases, read in frame from the first base. Naive CD8 T cell libraries were made from roughly 21,000 to 960,000 sorted cells using 10%, 30% or 50% of purified RNA. Naive CD8 T cells, defined as CD8+CD4-CCR7+CD45RA+, were FACS-sorted into RLT Plus buffer on a BD FACSAria II. Approximately eleven TCR copies' worth of Jurkat RNA were spiked into roughly 17,000-1,100,000 naive CD8 T cell samples to test detection sensitivity. Enrichment of CD8 T cells was done with RosetteSep CD8+ T Cell Enrichment Cocktail plus Ficoll-Paque, and ACK red cell lysis came afterward.

Rearrangement joined TRBV7-6 to TRBJ1-4, with no confident D gene call. The source material was naive CD8+ T cells from blood, with Jurkat cell RNA spiked in. The sample's cell subset or site, from its label and the paper: FACS-sorted CD8+CD4-CCR7+CD45RA+ naive T cells. The clonotype comes from a human donor in good health. Some libraries in this study had Jurkat cell RNA spiked in. CDR3 sequence: CASSSLNEKLVF. The nucleotide sequence is given as TGTGCCAGCAGCTCCCTTAATGAAAAACTGGTTTTT.